A selection of T cell receptor beta chains follows, all from one sample in a study of cytomegalovirus exposure and HLA in healthy donors. The protocol was immunoSEQ multiplex PCR, while the TCRdb copy is restricted to in-frame clones and leaves out a portion. The profile shows about 130,000 clones, 85% to 90% of them singletons. What was sequenced was PBMCs. These receptors were taken from a woman aged 25 to 39 in good health and CMV-seropositive. Both conserved end residues are part of each CDR3. The D gene is left open where the match is weak. Size values are once, few and many counts, or a class for expanded clones, and some rows have none.

-	TRBJ2-7	TRBV27	-	CASSLKGGRYEQYF	TGTGCCAGCAGTTTAAAGGGGGGGAGGTACGAGCAGTACTTC
TRBD1	TRBJ2-7	TRBV5-4	-	CASSLTGGYEQYF	TGTGCCAGCAGCTTGACAGGGGGCTACGAGCAGTACTTC
TRBD2	TRBJ2-3	TRBV6-6	-	CASAAGTSPTDTQYF	TGTGCCAGCGCCGCCGGGACTAGCCCCACAGATACGCAGTATTTT
-	TRBJ1-3	TRBV5-1	-	CASSSRQVDSGNTIYF	TGCGCCAGCAGCTCCCGACAGGTAGACTCTGGAAACACCATATATTTT
TRBD2	TRBJ2-7	TRBV5-1	-	CASSLGLAGKYEQYF	TGCGCCAGCAGCTTGGGTCTAGCGGGGAAGTACGAGCAGTACTTC
TRBD2	TRBJ2-7	TRBV2	-	CASSGTSGSSYEQYF	TGTGCCAGCAGTGGCACTAGCGGGAGCTCCTACGAGCAGTACTTC
TRBD1	TRBJ2-5	TRBV5-1	-	CASSLGRQGAFQETQYF	TGCGCCAGCAGCTTGGGACGACAGGGGGCGTTTCAAGAGACCCAGTACTTC
-	TRBJ2-7	TRBV6-1	-	CASCRGGSSSYEQYF	TGTGCCAGCTGTAGGGGTGGGTCATCCTCCTACGAGCAGTACTTC
TRBD1	TRBJ1-6	TRBV4-2	-	CASSHGGDRDYNSPLHF	TGTGCCAGCAGTCATGGGGGGGACAGGGATTATAATTCACCCCTCCACTTT
-	TRBJ2-7	TRBV2	-	CASSPGSYEQYF	TGTGCCAGCAGTCCCGGGTCCTACGAGCAGTACTTC
TRBD1	TRBJ2-7	TRBV18	once	CASSPGQGIYYEQYF	TGTGCCAGCTCACCGGGACAGGGGATTTACTACGAGCAGTACTTC
TRBD2	TRBJ2-3	TRBV5-4	-	CASSSLAGGIADTQYF	TGTGCCAGCAGCAGTCTAGCGGGGGGAATAGCAGATACGCAGTATTTT
-	TRBJ2-2	TRBV19	-	CASSTYYTTKNTGELFF	TGTGCCAGTAGTACGTACTACACTACCAAAAACACCGGGGAGCTGTTTTTT
-	TRBJ1-1	TRBV19	-	CASSDWALNTEAFF	TGTGCCAGTAGCGATTGGGCGTTGAACACTGAAGCTTTCTTT
-	TRBJ2-7	TRBV6-5	-	CASKGQLTYEQYF	TGTGCCAGCAAGGGGCAGCTGACCTACGAGCAGTACTTC
-	TRBJ1-5	TRBV19	-	CASRISGASLFSNQPQHF	TGTGCCAGTAGAATATCAGGGGCCTCCTTGTTTAGCAATCAGCCCCAGCATTTT
-	TRBJ2-7	TRBV5-1	-	CASSPAVGEGAYEQYF	TGCGCCAGCAGCCCGGCCGTAGGGGAAGGGGCCTACGAGCAGTACTTC
TRBD2	TRBJ2-7	TRBV6-5	few	CASSSTIGGAYEQYF	TGTGCCAGCAGTTCGACGATTGGGGGGGCCTACGAGCAGTACTTC
TRBD2	TRBJ2-1	TRBV5-4	-	CASSSGLAGGNEQFF	TGTGCCAGCAGCTCAGGACTAGCGGGGGGTAATGAGCAGTTCTTC
TRBD2	TRBJ2-7	TRBV9	-	CASSGGGLGYEQYF	TGTGCCAGCAGCGGCGGGGGTTTGGGCTACGAGCAGTACTTC
-	TRBJ2-2	TRBV9	-	CASSVVTGELFF	TGTGCCAGCAGCGTAGTAACCGGGGAGCTGTTTTTT
TRBD2	TRBJ2-7	TRBV4-1	-	CASSAQSGTSYEQYF	TGCGCCAGCAGCGCCCAAAGCGGGACCTCCTACGAGCAGTACTTC
TRBD1	TRBJ1-1	TRBV4-1	-	CASSQDPAAGGRTEAFF	TGCGCCAGCAGCCAAGATCCCGCCGCAGGGGGCAGAACTGAAGCTTTCTTT
-	TRBJ2-1	TRBV7-6	-	CASSAGEVEQFF	TGTGCCAGCAGCGCTGGGGAGGTAGAGCAGTTCTTC
TRBD1	TRBJ2-7	TRBV7-8	many	CASSRSGTASYEQYF	TGTGCCAGCAGCCGTTCCGGGACAGCTTCCTACGAGCAGTACTTC
-	TRBJ2-5	TRBV5-1	-	CASSFGLQETQYF	TGCGCCAGCAGCTTTGGGCTCCAAGAGACCCAGTACTTC
-	TRBJ1-2	TRBV6-5	-	CASSYRGDPRGYTF	TGTGCCAGCAGTTACCGGGGAGACCCTCGGGGCTACACCTTC
TRBD1	TRBJ1-1	TRBV7-6	-	CASSSPVGQGNTEAFF	TGTGCCAGCAGCTCCCCCGTGGGACAGGGGAACACTGAAGCTTTCTTT
-	TRBJ2-5	TRBV10-3	-	CAISESRETQYF	TGTGCCATCAGTGAGTCGAGGGAGACCCAGTACTTC
TRBD1	TRBJ1-1	TRBV2	-	CASSGQGRNTEAFF	TGTGCCAGCAGTGGACAGGGAAGGAACACTGAAGCTTTCTTT
-	TRBJ2-2	TRBV5-1	-	CASHTKGLGAGELFF	TGCGCCAGCCATACTAAAGGGTTAGGGGCCGGGGAGCTGTTTTTT
-	TRBJ2-5	TRBV27	-	CASSLGVVGAGETQYF	TGTGCCAGCAGTTTAGGAGTAGTGGGGGCTGGAGAGACCCAGTACTTC
TRBD2	TRBJ2-2	TRBV19	once	CASRGTTLTGELFF	TGTGCCAGTAGGGGGACTACCTTGACCGGGGAGCTGTTTTTT
TRBD2	TRBJ2-1	TRBV25-1	-	CASSDRTSGGGEQFF	TGTGCCAGCAGTGATCGGACTAGCGGGGGGGGCGAGCAGTTCTTC
TRBD2	TRBJ2-7	TRBV7-9	once	CASSPGGYPYEQYF	TGTGCCAGCAGCCCGGGGGGGTATCCCTACGAGCAGTACTTC
TRBD2	TRBJ2-7	TRBV6-1	-	CASASGFDYEQYF	TGTGCCAGCGCTAGCGGGTTCGACTACGAGCAGTACTTC
-	TRBJ2-1	TRBV7-2	-	CASSHSPPYNEQFF	TGTGCCAGCAGCCATAGCCCCCCGTACAATGAGCAGTTCTTC